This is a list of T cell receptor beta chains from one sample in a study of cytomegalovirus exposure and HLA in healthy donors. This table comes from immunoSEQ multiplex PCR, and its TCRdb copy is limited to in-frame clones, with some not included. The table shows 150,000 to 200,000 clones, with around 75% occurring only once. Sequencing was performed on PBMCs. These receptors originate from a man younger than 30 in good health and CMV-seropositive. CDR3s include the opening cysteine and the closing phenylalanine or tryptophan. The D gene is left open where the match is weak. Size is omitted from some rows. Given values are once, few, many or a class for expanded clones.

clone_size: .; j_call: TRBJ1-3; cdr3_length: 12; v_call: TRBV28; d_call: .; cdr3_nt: TGTGCCAGCACCCGCGCGGGAAACACCATATATTTT; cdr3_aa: CASTRAGNTIYF
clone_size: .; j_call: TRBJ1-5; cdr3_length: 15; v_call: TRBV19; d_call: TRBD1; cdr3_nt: TGTGCCAGTAGGGGGACAGGGATTAGCAATCAGCCCCAGCATTTT; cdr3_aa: CASRGTGISNQPQHF
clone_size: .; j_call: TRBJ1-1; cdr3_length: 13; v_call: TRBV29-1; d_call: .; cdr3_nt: TGCAGCGTTGATAAGGGGCGGAACACTGAAGCTTTCTTT; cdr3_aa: CSVDKGRNTEAFF
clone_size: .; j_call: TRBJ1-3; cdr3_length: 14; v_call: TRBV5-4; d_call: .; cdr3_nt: TGTGCCAGCAGCTTTCAGGGGTCTGGAAACACCATATATTTT; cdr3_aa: CASSFQGSGNTIYF
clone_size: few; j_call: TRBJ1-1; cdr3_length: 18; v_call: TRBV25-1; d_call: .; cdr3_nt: TGTGCCAGCAGTGAATCAGGGGACCCCGAGGTGGTGAACACTGAAGCTTTCTTT; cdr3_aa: CASSESGDPEVVNTEAFF
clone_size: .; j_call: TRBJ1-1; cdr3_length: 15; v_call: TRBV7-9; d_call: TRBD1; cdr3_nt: TGTGCCAGCAGCCGGGACAGGTTTTCGGGCACTGAAGCTTTCTTT; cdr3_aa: CASSRDRFSGTEAFF
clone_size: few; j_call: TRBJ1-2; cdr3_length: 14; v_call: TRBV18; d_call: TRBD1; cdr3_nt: TGTGCCAGCTCACGGACGGGACAGGGTTTTGGCTACACCTTC; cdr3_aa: CASSRTGQGFGYTF
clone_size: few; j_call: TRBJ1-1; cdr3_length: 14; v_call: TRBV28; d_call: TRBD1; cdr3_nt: TGTGCCAGCACAGGGACAGGGGGGAACACTGAAGCTTTCTTT; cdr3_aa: CASTGTGGNTEAFF
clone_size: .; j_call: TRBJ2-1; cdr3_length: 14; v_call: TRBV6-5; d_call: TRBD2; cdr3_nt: TGTGCCAGCAGGACTAGCGGGGAGTACAATGAGCAGTTCTTC; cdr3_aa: CASRTSGEYNEQFF
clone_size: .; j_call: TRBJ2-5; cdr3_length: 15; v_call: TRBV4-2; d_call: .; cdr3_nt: TGTGCCAGCAGCCAAGTCTGGAGTAGCCAAGAGACCCAGTACTTC; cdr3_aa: CASSQVWSSQETQYF
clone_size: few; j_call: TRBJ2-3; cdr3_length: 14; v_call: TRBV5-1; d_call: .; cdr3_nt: TGCGCCAGCATCCAGGGCTTGAGCACAGATACGCAGTATTTT; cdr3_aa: CASIQGLSTDTQYF
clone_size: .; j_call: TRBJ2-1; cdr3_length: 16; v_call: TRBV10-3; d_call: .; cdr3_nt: TGTGCCATCAGTGAGTCGGCGGGTAGCTCCTACAATGAGCAGTTCTTC; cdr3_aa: CAISESAGSSYNEQFF
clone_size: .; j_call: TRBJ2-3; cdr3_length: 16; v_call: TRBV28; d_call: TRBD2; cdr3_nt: TGTGCCAGCAGATTTCTAGCGGGAGGGCGAGGAGATACGCAGTATTTT; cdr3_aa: CASRFLAGGRGDTQYF
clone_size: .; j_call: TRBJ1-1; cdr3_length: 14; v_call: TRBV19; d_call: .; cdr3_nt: TGTGCCAGTAGGGTGCAGGCAGCGAACACTGAAGCTTTCTTT; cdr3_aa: CASRVQAANTEAFF
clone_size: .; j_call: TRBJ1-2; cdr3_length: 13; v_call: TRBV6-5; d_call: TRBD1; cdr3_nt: TGTGCCAGCAGCCCCGGGACAGGGAAAGGCTACACCTTC; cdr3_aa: CASSPGTGKGYTF
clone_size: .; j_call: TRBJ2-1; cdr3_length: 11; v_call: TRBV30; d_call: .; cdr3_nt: TGTGCCTGGAGTGTCTCTAATGAGCAGTTCTTC; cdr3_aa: CAWSVSNEQFF
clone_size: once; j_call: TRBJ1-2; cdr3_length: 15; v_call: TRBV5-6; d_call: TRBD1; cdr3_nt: TGTGCCAGCAGTTCGGGACAGTGGGGGAACTATGGCTACACCTTC; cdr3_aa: CASSSGQWGNYGYTF
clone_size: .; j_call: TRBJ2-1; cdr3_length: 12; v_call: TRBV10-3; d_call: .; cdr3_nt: TGTGCCATCAGCGCACAGGAGCAGGAGCAGTTCTTC; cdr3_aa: CAISAQEQEQFF
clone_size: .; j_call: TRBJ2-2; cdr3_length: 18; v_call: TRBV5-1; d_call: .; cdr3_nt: TGCGCCAGCAAGCGCACTTCATCCGGGACACAGAACACCGGGGAGCTGTTTTTT; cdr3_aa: CASKRTSSGTQNTGELFF
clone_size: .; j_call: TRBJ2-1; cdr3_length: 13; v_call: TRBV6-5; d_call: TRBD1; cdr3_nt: TGTGCCAGCGGGGACAGCGACTACAATGAGCAGTTCTTC; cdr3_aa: CASGDSDYNEQFF
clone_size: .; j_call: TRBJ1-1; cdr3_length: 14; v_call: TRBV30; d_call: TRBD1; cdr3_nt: TGTGCCTGGGCCAGGGACAGGGGGTACACTGAAGCTTTCTTT; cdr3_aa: CAWARDRGYTEAFF
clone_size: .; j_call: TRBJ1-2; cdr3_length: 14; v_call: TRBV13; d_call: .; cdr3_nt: TGTGCCAGCAGTACAGGGTGGCTTAACTATGGCTACACCTTC; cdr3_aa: CASSTGWLNYGYTF
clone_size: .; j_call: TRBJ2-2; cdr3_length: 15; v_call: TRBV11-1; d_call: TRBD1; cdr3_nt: TGTGCCAGCTCCGGACAGGAGGTCGTCCCCGGGGAGCTGTTTTTT; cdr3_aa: CASSGQEVVPGELFF
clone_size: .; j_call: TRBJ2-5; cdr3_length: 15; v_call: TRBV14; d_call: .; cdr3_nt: TGTGCCAGCAGCCGCGTACGGGGAGTTGGGGAGACCCAGTACTTC; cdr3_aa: CASSRVRGVGETQYF
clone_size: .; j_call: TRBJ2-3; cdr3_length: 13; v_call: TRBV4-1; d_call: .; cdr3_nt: TGCGCCAGCAGCCCCTGGGGAGGTGATACGCAGTATTTT; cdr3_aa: CASSPWGGDTQYF
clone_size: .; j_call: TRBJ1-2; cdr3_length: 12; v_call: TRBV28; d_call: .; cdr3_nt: TGTGCCAGCAGCCCAGGAACTTATGGCTACACCTTC; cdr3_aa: CASSPGTYGYTF
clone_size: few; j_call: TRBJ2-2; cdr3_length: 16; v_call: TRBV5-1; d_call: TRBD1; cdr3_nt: TGCGCCAGCAGCTGGGCCGGGACAGGGAACACCGGGGAGCTGTTTTTT; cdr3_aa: CASSWAGTGNTGELFF
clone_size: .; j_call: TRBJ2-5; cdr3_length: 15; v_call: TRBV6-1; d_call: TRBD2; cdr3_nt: TGTGCCAGCAACCAGGGACTAGCGGGAGGAGAGACCCAGTACTTC; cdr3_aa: CASNQGLAGGETQYF
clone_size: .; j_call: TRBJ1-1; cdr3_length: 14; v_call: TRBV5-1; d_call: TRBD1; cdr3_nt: TGCGCCAGCAGCTTGTGGACAGGGGAATCTGAAGCTTTCTTT; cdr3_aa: CASSLWTGESEAFF
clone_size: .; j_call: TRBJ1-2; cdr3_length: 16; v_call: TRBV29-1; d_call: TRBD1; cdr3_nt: TGCAGCGCGTATCCGTCAGGGGGGCTCGGAGGCTATGGCTACACCTTC; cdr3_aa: CSAYPSGGLGGYGYTF
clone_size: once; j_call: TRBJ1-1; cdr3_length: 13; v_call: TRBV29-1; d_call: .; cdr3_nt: TGCAGCGTCGAGAGGGAGAAGGGAACTGAAGCTTTCTTT; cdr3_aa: CSVEREKGTEAFF
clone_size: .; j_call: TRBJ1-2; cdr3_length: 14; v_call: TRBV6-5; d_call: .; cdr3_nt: TGTGCCAGCAGCCGTATGGACAGATTCTATGGCTACCCCTTC; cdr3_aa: CASSRMDRFYGYPF
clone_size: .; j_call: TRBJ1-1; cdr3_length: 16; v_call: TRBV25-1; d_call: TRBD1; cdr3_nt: TGTGCCAGCAGTGCTGCAGGGGGCAGGAGACACACTGAAGCTTTCTTT; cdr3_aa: CASSAAGGRRHTEAFF
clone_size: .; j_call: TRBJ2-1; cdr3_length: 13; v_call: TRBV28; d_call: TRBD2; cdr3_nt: TGTGCCAGCAAGGAACTAGCGGTCAATGAGCAGTTCTTC; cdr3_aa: CASKELAVNEQFF
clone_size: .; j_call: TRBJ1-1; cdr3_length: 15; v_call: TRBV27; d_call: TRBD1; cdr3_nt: TGTGCCAGCAGTTTTCGGGACAGGGCGAACACTGAAGCTTTCTTT; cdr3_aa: CASSFRDRANTEAFF
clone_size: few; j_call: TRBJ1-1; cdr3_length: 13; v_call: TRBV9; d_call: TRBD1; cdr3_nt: TGTGCCAGCAGCGTAGGGACAGGCACTGAAGCTTTCTTT; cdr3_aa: CASSVGTGTEAFF
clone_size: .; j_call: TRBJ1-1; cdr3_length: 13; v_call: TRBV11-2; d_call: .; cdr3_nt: TGTGCCAGCAGCTTAGGCAGGAACACTGAAGCTTTCTTT; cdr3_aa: CASSLGRNTEAFF
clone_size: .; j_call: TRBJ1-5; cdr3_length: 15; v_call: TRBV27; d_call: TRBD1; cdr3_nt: TGTGCCAGCAAACCGGGACAGGGTAGCAATCAGCCCCAGCATTTT; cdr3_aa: CASKPGQGSNQPQHF
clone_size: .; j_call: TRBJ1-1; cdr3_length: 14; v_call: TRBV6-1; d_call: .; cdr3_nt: .; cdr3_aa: CASILDRASTEAFF
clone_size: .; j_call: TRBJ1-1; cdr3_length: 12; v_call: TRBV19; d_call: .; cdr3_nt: TGTGCCAGTAGTCGAAGGGGCACTGAAGCTTTCTTT; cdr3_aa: CASSRRGTEAFF
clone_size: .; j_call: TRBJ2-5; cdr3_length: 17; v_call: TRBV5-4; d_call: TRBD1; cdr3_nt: TGTGCCAGCAGAGACAAGTTCACAGGGGGCGTTCACGAGACCCAGTACTTC; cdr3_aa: CASRDKFTGGVHETQYF
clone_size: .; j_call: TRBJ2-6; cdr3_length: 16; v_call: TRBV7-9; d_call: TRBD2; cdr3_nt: TGTGCCAGCAGTCTGAGCGGGGGCCGCAGGGCCAACGTCCTGACTTTC; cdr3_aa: CASSLSGGRRANVLTF
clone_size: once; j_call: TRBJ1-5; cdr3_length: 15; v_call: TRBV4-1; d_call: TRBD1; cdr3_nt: TGCGCCAGCAGCCTACAACAGGGGACCAATCAGCCCCAGCATTTT; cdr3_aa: CASSLQQGTNQPQHF
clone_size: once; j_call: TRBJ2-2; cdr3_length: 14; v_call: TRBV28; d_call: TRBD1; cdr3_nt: TGTGCCAGCAGGCCTACAGGGGGAGCCGGGGAGCTGTTTTTT; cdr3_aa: CASRPTGGAGELFF